This T cell receptor (beta chain) was obtained from a study of control samples from healthy donors and cancer patients. Measured with immunoSEQ multiplex PCR; TCRdb has only the in-frame clones, and not every one. The sample consists of roughly 120,000 clones, about 93% of them appearing once. The V end was cut by 1 base, the J end by 3 bases, with 10 bases between. Germline V gene data show CDR1 as LNHNV and CDR2 as YYDKDF (reference sequence). The CDR3 length is 15 residues. The clonotype comes from a man aged 30-40 years in good health. Sequencing input: blood. The chain employs TRBV15 and TRBJ1-5; D not resolved. CDR3 sequence (DNA): TGTGCCACCAGCAGAGCAGCGGGGATCAATCAGCCCCAGCATTTT. This sequence encodes CATSRAAGINQPQHF.